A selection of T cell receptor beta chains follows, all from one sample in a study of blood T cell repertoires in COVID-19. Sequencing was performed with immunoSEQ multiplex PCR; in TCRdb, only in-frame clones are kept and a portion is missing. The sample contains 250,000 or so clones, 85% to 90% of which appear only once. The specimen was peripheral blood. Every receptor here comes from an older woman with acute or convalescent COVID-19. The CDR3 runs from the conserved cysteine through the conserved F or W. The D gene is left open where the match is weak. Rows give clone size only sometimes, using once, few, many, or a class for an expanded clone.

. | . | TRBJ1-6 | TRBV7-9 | TGTGCCAGCAGCTTAAGGGGAGGTAATTCACCCCTCCACTTT | CASSLRGGNSPLHF
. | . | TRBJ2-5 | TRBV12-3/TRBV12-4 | TGTGCCAGCAGCAGAACAGTCCAAGAGACCCAGTACTTC | CASSRTVQETQYF
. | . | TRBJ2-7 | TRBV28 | TGTGCCAGCAGTTTCCAGGACAGACCCTACGAGCAGTACTTC | CASSFQDRPYEQYF
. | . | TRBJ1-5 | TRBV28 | TGTGCCAGCAGTTTATCCAGTAACAATCAGCCCCAGCATTTT | CASSLSSNNQPQHF
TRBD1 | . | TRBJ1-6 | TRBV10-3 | TGTGCCATCAGATCGGACAGGGGATGGAGTTCACCCCTCCACTTT | CAIRSDRGWSSPLHF
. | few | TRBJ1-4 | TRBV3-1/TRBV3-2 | TGTGCCAGCAGCCCAGGGGAAAGAGCTAATGAAAAACTGTTTTTT | CASSPGERANEKLFF
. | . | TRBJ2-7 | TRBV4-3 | TGCGCCAGCAGCCAAGATACTAGCCGCACCTACGAGCAGTACTTC | CASSQDTSRTYEQYF
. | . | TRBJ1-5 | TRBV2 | TGTGCCAGCAGTCCCCGGGGGATGGGCAATCAGCCCCAGCATTTT | CASSPRGMGNQPQHF
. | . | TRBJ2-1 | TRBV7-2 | TGTGCCAGCAGCTGGGGGGTGGGGAGAGTGAGTGAGCAGTTCTTC | CASSWGVGRVSEQFF
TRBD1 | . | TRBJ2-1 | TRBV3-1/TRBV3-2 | TGTGCCAGCAGCGGAGGGACGGGACAGGGTAATTTGGGCAATGAGCAGTTCTTC | CASSGGTGQGNLGNEQFF